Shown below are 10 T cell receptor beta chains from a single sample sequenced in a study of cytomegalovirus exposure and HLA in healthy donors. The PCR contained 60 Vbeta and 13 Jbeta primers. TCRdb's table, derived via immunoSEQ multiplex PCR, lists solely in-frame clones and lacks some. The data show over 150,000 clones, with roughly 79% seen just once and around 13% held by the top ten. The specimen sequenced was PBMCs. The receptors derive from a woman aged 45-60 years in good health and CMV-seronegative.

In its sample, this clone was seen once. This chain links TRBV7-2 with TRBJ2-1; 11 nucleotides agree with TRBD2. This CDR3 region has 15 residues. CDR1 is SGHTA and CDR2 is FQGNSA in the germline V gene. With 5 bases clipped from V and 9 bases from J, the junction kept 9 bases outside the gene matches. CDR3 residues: CASSPLAGERGEQFF. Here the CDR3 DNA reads TGTGCCAGCAGCCCACTAGCGGGAGAAAGGGGTGAGCAGTTCTTC.

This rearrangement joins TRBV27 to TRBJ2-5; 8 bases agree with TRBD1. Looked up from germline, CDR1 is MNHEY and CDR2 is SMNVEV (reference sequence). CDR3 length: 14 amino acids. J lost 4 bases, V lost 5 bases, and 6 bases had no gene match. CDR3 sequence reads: CASSILTGAETQYF. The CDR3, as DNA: TGTGCCAGCAGTATACTGACAGGGGCAGAGACCCAGTACTTC.

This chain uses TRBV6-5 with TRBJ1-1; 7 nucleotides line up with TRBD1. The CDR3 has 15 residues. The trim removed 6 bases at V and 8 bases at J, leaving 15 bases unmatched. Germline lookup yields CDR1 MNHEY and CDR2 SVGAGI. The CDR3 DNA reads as TGTGCCAGCAGCCCAGCATCGGGACAGAGGAGAGAAGCTTTCTTT. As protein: CASSPASGQRREAFF.

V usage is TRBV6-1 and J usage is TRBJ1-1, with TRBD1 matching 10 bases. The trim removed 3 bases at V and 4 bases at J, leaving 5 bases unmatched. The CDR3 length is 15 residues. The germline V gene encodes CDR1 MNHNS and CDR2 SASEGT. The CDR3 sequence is CASSDPGQGPTEAFF. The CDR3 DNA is TGTGCCAGCAGTGACCCGGGACAGGGGCCCACTGAAGCTTTCTTT.

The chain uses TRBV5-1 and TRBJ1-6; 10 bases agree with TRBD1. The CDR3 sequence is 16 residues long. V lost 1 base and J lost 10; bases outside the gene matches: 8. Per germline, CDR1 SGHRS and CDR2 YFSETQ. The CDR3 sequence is CASSLQGQGDFSPLHF. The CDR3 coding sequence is TGCGCCAGCAGCTTGCAAGGACAGGGGGATTTCTCACCCCTCCACTTT.

CDR3 nucleotides: TGTGCCAGCAGCCCCACCTCAGGGGGCACTGAAGCTTTCTTT. It yields the protein CASSPTSGGTEAFF. V and J are TRBV7-3 and TRBJ1-1; 7 nucleotides line up with TRBD1. The junction had 7 bases not matched to a gene; V was cut back by 5 bases and J by 4 bases. The germline CDR1 and CDR2 sequences are SGHTA and FQGTGA. The CDR3 runs to 14 residues.

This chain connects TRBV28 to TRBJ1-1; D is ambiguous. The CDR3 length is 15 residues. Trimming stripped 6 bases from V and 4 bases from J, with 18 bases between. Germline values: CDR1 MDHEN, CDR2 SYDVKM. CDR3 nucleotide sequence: TGTGCCAGCAGACGGGCCCCACTTGAGGGCACTGAAGCTTTCTTT. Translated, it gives CASRRAPLEGTEAFF.

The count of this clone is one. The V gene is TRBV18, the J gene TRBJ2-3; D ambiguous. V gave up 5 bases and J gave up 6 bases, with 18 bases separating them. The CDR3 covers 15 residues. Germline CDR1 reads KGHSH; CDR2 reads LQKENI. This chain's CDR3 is CASSYLGQVGDTQYF. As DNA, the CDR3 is TGTGCCAGCTCATATCTCGGTCAGGTTGGGGATACGCAGTATTTT.

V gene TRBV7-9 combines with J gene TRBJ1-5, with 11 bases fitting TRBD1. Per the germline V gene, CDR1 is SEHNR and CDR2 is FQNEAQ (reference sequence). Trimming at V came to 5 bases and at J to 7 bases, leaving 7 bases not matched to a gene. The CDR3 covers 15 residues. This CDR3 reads CASSTGQGAGQPQHF. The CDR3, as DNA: TGTGCCAGCAGCACCGGACAGGGGGCAGGGCAGCCCCAGCATTTT.

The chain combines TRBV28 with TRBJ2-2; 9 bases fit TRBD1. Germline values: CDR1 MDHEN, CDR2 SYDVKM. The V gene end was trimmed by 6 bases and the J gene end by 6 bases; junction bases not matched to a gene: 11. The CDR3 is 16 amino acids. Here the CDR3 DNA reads TGTGCCAGCAGGAAGGCCGGGACAGGGTTTCCCGGGGAGCTGTTTTTT. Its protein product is CASRKAGTGFPGELFF.